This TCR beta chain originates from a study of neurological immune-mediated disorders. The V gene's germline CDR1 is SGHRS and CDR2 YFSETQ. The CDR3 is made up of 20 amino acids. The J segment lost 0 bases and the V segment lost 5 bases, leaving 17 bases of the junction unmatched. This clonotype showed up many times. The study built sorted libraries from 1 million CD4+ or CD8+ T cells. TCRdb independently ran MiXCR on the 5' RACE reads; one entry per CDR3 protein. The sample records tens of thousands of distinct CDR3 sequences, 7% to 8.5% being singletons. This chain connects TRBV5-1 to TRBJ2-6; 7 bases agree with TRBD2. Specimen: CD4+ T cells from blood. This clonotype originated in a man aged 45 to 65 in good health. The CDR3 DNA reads TGCGCCAGCAGATCCTACCGACTACTAGCGAAAGACTCTGGGGCCAACGTCCTGACTTTC. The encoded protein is CASRSYRLLAKDSGANVLTF.